One sample yielded the 30 T cell receptor beta chains listed below, sequenced in a study of blood T cell repertoires in COVID-19. Clones were read by immunoSEQ multiplex PCR, and TCRdb kept only the in-frame ones, dropping some. The table lists about 100,000 clones, 87% of them singletons. Sequencing input: peripheral blood. The receptors were sampled from a man aged 30 to 45 in a cohort sampled during active COVID-19.

This clone was counted only a few times. V and J are TRBV5-1 and TRBJ2-7, with 10 bases fitting TRBD1. V gave up 4 bases and J gave up 2 bases; unmatched junction bases: 9. The CDR3 consists of 16 residues. Germline CDR1 SGHRS, CDR2 YFSETQ. This CDR3 reads CASSLGQGGSTYEQYF. CDR3 nucleotides: TGCGCCAGCAGCCTAGGACAGGGGGGTTCAACCTACGAGCAGTACTTC.

V usage is TRBV10-3 and J usage is TRBJ2-3, with 11 bases aligning to TRBD2. This CDR3 has 16 amino acids. CDR1 ENHRY and CDR2 SYGVKD come from the germline V gene. Losses at the gene ends were 10 bases for V and 0 bases for J; bases not matched to a gene: 9. CDR3 coding DNA: TGTGCCACCGTAGCGGGGGGGCCGGGTAGCACAGATACGCAGTATTTT. This codes for CATVAGGPGSTDTQYF.

This chain joins TRBV18 and TRBJ2-2; TRBD1 might be the D (5 bases). Germline V gene sequence: CDR1 KGHSH, CDR2 LQKENI. This CDR3 region has 17 residues. With 0 bases removed from V and 4 bases from J, the gap between germline ends came to 15 bases. This chain's CDR3 is CASSPPFFDSSTGELFF. Written as DNA, the CDR3 is TGTGCCAGCTCACCACCGTTTTTCGACAGTTCCACCGGGGAGCTGTTTTTT.

The chain recombines TRBV7-8 with TRBJ2-7; D uncertain. Trimming pared 2 bases from V and 5 bases from J, leaving 4 bases between. The CDR3 sequence is 11 residues long. Germline V lookup: CDR1 SGHVS, CDR2 FQNEAQ. Here the CDR3 reads CASSLLDEQYF. The CDR3 DNA reads TGTGCCAGCAGCTTACTCGACGAGCAGTACTTC. Filled out from reference TRBV7-8 and TRBJ2-7, the complete variable domain reads GAGVSQSPRYKVAKRGQDVALRCDPISGHVSLFWYQQALGQGPEFLTYFQNEAQLDKSGLPSDRFFAERPEGSVSTLKIQRTQQEDSAVYLCASSLLDEQYFGPGTRLTVT.

This clone was seen just once. The chain links TRBV6-4 to TRBJ2-3, with no clear D. This CDR3 is built from 16 residues. The ends were cut back, 6 bases at V and 0 bases at J, with 16 bases in the middle. Germline lookup yields CDR1 MRHNA and CDR2 SNTAGT. The CDR3: CASSDTESSSTDTQYF. CDR3 DNA: TGTGCCAGCAGCGACACTGAAAGTTCTAGCACAGATACGCAGTATTTT.

The genes are TRBV30 and TRBJ1-1; 10 nucleotides agree with TRBD1. V lost 5 bases, J lost 11 bases, and 11 bases stayed unmatched. The germline gives CDR1 GTSNPN, CDR2 SVGIG (reference sequence). This CDR3 contains 13 residues. The CDR3 protein is CAWSGTGAARAFF. The CDR3 bases are TGTGCCTGGTCCGGGACAGGGGCGGCAAGGGCTTTCTTT.

This chain links TRBV6-5 with TRBJ1-1, with unresolved D. Germline V CDR1 and CDR2: MNHEY, SVGAGI. V was shortened by 1 base and J by 6 bases, with 12 bases between the two germline ends. This CDR3 has 14 residues. The CDR3 here is CASSYLRAGAEAFF. As DNA, the CDR3 is TGTGCCAGCAGTTACTTAAGGGCCGGGGCTGAAGCTTTCTTT.

V usage is TRBV15 and J usage is TRBJ1-2; the match to TRBD1 covers 9 bases. The CDR3 has 14 amino acids. Per germline, CDR1 LNHNV and CDR2 YYDKDF (reference sequence). The V segment lost 5 bases and the J segment 8 bases; nucleotides outside the gene matches: 9. CDR3: CATSARTGAFGYTF. The CDR3 nucleotides read TGTGCCACCAGCGCACGGACAGGGGCGTTCGGCTACACCTTC.

V usage is TRBV4-1 and J usage is TRBJ2-5; a weak D match, TRBD2 (6 bases). Germline V gene data show CDR1 as MGHRA and CDR2 as YSYEKL. The CDR3 consists of 15 residues. Trimming stripped 1 base from V and 7 bases from J, with 16 bases between. CDR3 loop: CASSQVGAGGRTQYF. CDR3 in DNA: TGCGCCAGCAGCCAAGTCGGAGCGGGCGGAAGGACCCAGTACTTC.

V and J are TRBV15 and TRBJ1-4; TRBD1 might be the D (5 bases). Germline V gives CDR1 LNHNV, CDR2 YYDKDF (reference sequence). The length of the CDR3 is 14 residues. Trimming took 1 base from V and 8 from J, leaving 11 bases between them. In nucleotides, the CDR3 is TGTGCCACCAGCAGAGGGGGGGTGGGGGAAAAACTGTTTTTT. The encoded protein is CATSRGGVGEKLFF. Full variable domain (remainder filled in from reference TRBV15 and TRBJ1-4): DAMVIQNPRYQVTQFGKPVTLSCSQTLNHNVMYWYQQKSSQAPKLLFHYYDKDFNNEADTPDNFQSRRPNTSFCFLDIRSPGLGDTAMYLCATSRGGVGEKLFFGSGTQLSVL.

To note about this clone: This specimen includes other DNA sequences encoding the same CDR3. This chain joins TRBV6-5 and TRBJ1-1; no definite D call. Germline values: CDR1 MNHEY, CDR2 SVGAGI. The length of the CDR3 is 13 residues. V lost 0 bases to trimming and J lost 3 bases, with 5 bases between them. DNA of the CDR3: TGTGCCAGCAGTTACTCGGGCTACACTGAAGCTTTCTTT. Translating gives CASSYSGYTEAFF.

The chain links TRBV4-1 to TRBJ2-5; 8 nucleotides line up with TRBD1. Per germline, CDR1 MGHRA and CDR2 YSYEKL. The CDR3 runs 16 residues. V gave up 0 bases and J gave up 9 bases; unmatched junction bases: 12. CDR3 in amino acids: CASSQERAGGFWSQYF. In nucleotides, the CDR3 is TGCGCCAGCAGCCAAGAGCGAGCAGGGGGCTTTTGGTCCCAGTACTTC.

V gene TRBV7-2 combines with J gene TRBJ2-1; 12 bases map to TRBD2. Germline CDR1 and CDR2: SGHTA and FQGNSA. The CDR3 covers 15 residues. Trimming cost V 4 bases and J 8 bases; bases outside gene matches: 6. The CDR3 here is CASSWVLAGGDEQFF. The CDR3 coding sequence is TGTGCCAGCAGCTGGGTACTAGCGGGGGGCGATGAGCAGTTCTTC.

The chain combines TRBV3-1 (or the pseudogene TRBV3-2) with TRBJ1-2; no definite D call. CDR1 is LGHDT and CDR2 is YNNKEL in the germline V gene (reference sequence). This CDR3 has 16 amino acids. Trimming shortened V by 0 bases and J by 3 bases, and 14 bases separated the two germline ends. The CDR3 DNA reads as TGTGCCAGCAGCCAAGATCTGGTAGGAGGGTACTATGGCTACACCTTC. Amino acid sequence: CASSQDLVGGYYGYTF.

This chain joins TRBV7-2 and TRBJ2-1, with 9 bases fitting TRBD2. V shed 5 bases, J shed 4 bases, and the junction held 6 bases outside the gene matches. The CDR3 length is 15 residues. From germline, CDR1 is SGHTA and CDR2 FQGNSA. DNA for the CDR3: TGTGCCAGCAGCCCCACTAGCGGGCCTTACAATGAGCAGTTCTTC. It yields the protein CASSPTSGPYNEQFF.

The chain joins TRBV6-4 to TRBJ1-1; the D gene is possibly TRBD1 (5 bases). Germline V gives CDR1 MRHNA, CDR2 SNTAGT. The CDR3 consists of 14 residues. The ends were cut back, 0 bases at V and 4 bases at J, with 9 bases in the middle. Here the CDR3 DNA reads TGTGCCAGCAGTGACTCGGGGGGTTCCACTGAAGCTTTCTTT. Protein product: CASSDSGGSTEAFF.

The rearrangement uses TRBV5-5 and TRBJ1-1; D call uncertain. Germline CDR1 and CDR2: SGHKS and YYEKEE (reference sequence). The CDR3 has 11 amino acids. The V end lost 6 bases, the J end lost 5 bases, and 8 bases lay between the germline ends. CDR3 amino acids: CASILQTEAFF. The CDR3 DNA reads TGTGCCAGCATCCTCCAGACTGAAGCTTTCTTT.

The chain joins TRBV14 to TRBJ1-2; 8 bases fit TRBD1. V gave up 1 base and J gave up 8 bases; unmatched junction bases: 12. Germline V lookup: CDR1 SGHDN, CDR2 FVKESK. The CDR3 is 16 residues long. For the CDR3, the DNA is TGTGCCAGCAGCCAAGGGAGTGCAGGGGGCGCGGCCGGCTACACCTTC. Its translation is CASSQGSAGGAAGYTF.

This clone came up a few times. Here the CDR3 reads CASSVSGQVYGYTF. In nucleotides, the CDR3 is TGTGCCAGCAGCGTCTCTGGACAGGTATATGGCTACACCTTC. The genes are TRBV9 and TRBJ1-2; 7 positions agree with TRBD1. Trimming at V came to 2 bases and at J to 5 bases, leaving 6 bases not matched to a gene. The CDR3 loop spans 14 amino acids. CDR1 SGDLS and CDR2 YYNGEE come from the germline V gene.

The chain employs TRBV6-6 and TRBJ2-2, with TRBD2 matching over 13 bases. CDR3 length: 16 amino acids. Germline V gives CDR1 MNHNY, CDR2 SVGAGI (reference sequence). The ends lost 6 bases at V and 4 bases at J; junction bases unmatched: 5. The CDR3 sequence is CASRATSGGSTGELFF. CDR3 coding DNA: TGTGCCAGCAGGGCGACTAGCGGGGGGTCCACCGGGGAGCTGTTTTTT.

The chain recombines TRBV3-1 (or the pseudogene TRBV3-2) with TRBJ2-3, with 14 bases lining up with TRBD2. The V gene end was trimmed by 4 bases and the J gene end by 1 base; junction bases not matched to a gene: 7. Germline CDR1 and CDR2: LGHDT and YNNKEL (reference sequence). The CDR3 length is 18 residues. The CDR3 DNA reads as TGTGCCAGCAGCCTCGGGACTAGCGGGGGTTTCGGCACAGATACGCAGTATTTT. Protein product: CASSLGTSGGFGTDTQYF.

V is TRBV25-1 and J is TRBJ1-1, with 9 nucleotides matching TRBD1. Trimming removed 4 bases from V and 7 bases from J; junction bases left unmatched: 4. This CDR3 comprises 13 residues. The germline V gene encodes CDR1 MGHDK and CDR2 SYGVNS. The CDR3 DNA is TGTGCCAGCAGTGTGACAGGGGGGTTTGAAGCTTTCTTT. Translating it yields CASSVTGGFEAFF.

The DNA of the CDR3 is TGTGCCAGCAGTCGGCCGCCAGACGGGGCCCAGTACTTC. This encodes CASSRPPDGAQYF. V and J are TRBV6-5 and TRBJ2-5, with D possibly being TRBD2 (5 bases). This CDR3 contains 13 residues. CDR1 is MNHEY, CDR2 SVGAGI, per germline. V was trimmed by 5 bases and J by 9 bases, leaving 16 bases between them.

Details on this clone: Within the sample, other DNA sequences also encode this same CDR3. V and J are TRBV2 and TRBJ2-1; D is possibly TRBD2 (6 bases). Germline CDR1 and CDR2: SNHLY and FYNNEI. The V end was cut by 4 bases, the J end by 7 bases, with 8 bases between. The CDR3 totals 12 residues. In nucleotides, the CDR3 is TGTGCCAGCAGTGGACTAGTTAATGAGCAGTTCTTC. It yields the protein CASSGLVNEQFF.

The chain couples TRBV4-2 to TRBJ2-2, with D possibly TRBD1 on 6 matching bases. The CDR3 sequence is 16 residues long. CDR1 is LGHNA, CDR2 YNFKEQ, per germline. V lost 0 bases and J 5 bases, leaving 13 bases between the germline ends. The CDR3 is CASSQESWQGTGELFF. The DNA for the CDR3 is TGTGCCAGCAGCCAAGAATCTTGGCAGGGGACCGGGGAGCTGTTTTTT.

This chain links TRBV5-4 with TRBJ2-5; possibly TRBD2 for D (6 bases). Germline CDR1 and CDR2: SGHNT and YYREEE (reference sequence). The CDR3 consists of 18 residues. V lost 5 bases to trimming and J lost 0 bases, with 23 bases between them. The DNA of the CDR3 is TGTGCCAGCAGTCTCCATCCGGGACTCAACAAGTACCAAGAGACCCAGTACTTC. Translated: CASSLHPGLNKYQETQYF.

The chain combines TRBV12-1 with TRBJ1-1. TRBV12-1 is deemed a pseudogene. The length of the CDR3 is 15 residues. The chain's CDR3 is CASSSPGGKSTEAFF. In DNA, the CDR3 is TGTGCCAGCAGCTCCCCCGGAGGGAAGAGCACTGAAGCTTTCTTT.

This clone was detected only once. This chain uses TRBV30 with TRBJ2-5, with D perhaps matching TRBD2 (6 bases). CDR3 length equals 13 residues. The germline CDR1 and CDR2 sequences are GTSNPN and SVGIG (reference sequence). Trimming removed 4 bases from V and 4 bases from J, with 13 bases in between. The CDR3 reads CAWKLLARETQYF. The CDR3 DNA reads TGTGCCTGGAAACTCCTAGCGCGAGAGACCCAGTACTTC.

The chain is built from TRBV30 and TRBJ1-1; D possibly corresponds to TRBD1 (6 bases). Germline-derived CDR1 and CDR2 are GTSNPN and SVGIG (reference sequence). V was clipped by 2 bases and J by 6 bases, with 22 bases between them. The CDR3 consists of 16 residues. The CDR3, as DNA: TGTGCCTGGAGTCTTACAGGGTTCGGAGGCAAGGCTGAAGCTTTCTTT. This codes for CAWSLTGFGGKAEAFF.

The rearrangement links TRBV29-1 to TRBJ2-5, with 9 bases fitting TRBD2. The V and J ends lost 1 base and 5 bases, in that order; junction bases with no gene match: 5. Looked up from germline, CDR1 is SQVTM and CDR2 is ANQGSEA. The CDR3 covers 14 residues. The CDR3 sequence is CSVEVAGVRETQYF. The CDR3 coding sequence is TGCAGCGTTGAAGTAGCGGGGGTGAGGGAGACCCAGTACTTC.